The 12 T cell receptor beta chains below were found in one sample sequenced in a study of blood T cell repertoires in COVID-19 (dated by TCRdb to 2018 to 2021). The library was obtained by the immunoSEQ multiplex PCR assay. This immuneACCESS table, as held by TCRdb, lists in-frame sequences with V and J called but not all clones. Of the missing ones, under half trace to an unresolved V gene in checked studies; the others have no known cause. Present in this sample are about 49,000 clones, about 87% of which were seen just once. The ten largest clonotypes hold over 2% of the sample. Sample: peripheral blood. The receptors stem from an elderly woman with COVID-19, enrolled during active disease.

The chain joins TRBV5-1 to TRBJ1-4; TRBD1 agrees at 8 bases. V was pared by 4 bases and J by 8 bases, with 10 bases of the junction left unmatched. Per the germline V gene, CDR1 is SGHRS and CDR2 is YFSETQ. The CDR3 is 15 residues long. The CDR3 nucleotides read TGCGCCAGCAGCCTCCGGACAGGGAAAAGCGAAAAACTGTTTTTT. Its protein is CASSLRTGKSEKLFF.

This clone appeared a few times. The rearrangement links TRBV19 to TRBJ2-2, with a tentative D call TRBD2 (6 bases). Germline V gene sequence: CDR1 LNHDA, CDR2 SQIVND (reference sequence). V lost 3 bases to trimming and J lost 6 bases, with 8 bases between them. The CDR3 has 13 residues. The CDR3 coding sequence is TGTGCCAGTAGTATCGGGGAGGCCGGGGAGCTGTTTTTT. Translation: CASSIGEAGELFF.

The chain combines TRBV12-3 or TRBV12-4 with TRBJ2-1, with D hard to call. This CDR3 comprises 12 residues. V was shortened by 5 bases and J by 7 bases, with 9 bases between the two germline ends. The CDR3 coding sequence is TGTGCCAGCAGTCGACTGCAAAATGAGCAGTTCTTC. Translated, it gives CASSRLQNEQFF.

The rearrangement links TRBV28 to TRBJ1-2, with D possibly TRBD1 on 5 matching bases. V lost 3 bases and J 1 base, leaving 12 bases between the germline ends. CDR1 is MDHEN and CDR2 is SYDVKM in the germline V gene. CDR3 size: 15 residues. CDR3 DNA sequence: TGTGCCAGCAGTTTGCAGACAGCTATTAACTATGGCTACACCTTC. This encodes CASSLQTAINYGYTF.

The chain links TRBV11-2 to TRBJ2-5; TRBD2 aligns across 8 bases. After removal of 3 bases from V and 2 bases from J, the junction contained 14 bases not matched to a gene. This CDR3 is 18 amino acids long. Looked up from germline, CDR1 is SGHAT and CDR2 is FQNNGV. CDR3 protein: CASSFRGGLAGIQETQYF. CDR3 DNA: TGTGCCAGCAGCTTCCGAGGTGGGCTAGCGGGTATACAAGAGACCCAGTACTTC.

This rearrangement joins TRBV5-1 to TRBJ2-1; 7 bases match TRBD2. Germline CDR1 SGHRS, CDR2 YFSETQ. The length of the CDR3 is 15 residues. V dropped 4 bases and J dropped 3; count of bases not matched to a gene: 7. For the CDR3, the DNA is TGCGCCAGCAGCCTTGAGGGAGGGGACTACAATGAGCAGTTCTTC. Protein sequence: CASSLEGGDYNEQFF.

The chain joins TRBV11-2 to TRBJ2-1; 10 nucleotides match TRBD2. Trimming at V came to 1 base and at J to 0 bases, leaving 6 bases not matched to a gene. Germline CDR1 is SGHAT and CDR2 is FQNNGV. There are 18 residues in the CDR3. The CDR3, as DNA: TGTGCCAGCAGCTTAGTAGCGGGGGGCCCGAGCTCCTACAATGAGCAGTTCTTC. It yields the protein CASSLVAGGPSSYNEQFF.

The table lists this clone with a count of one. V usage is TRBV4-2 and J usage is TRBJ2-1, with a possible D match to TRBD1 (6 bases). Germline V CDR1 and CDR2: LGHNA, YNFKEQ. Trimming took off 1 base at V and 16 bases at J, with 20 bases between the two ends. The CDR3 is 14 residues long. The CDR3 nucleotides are TGTGCCAGCAGCCAAGGCAACAGGGCCTCCCCGAAATTCTTC. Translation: CASSQGNRASPKFF.

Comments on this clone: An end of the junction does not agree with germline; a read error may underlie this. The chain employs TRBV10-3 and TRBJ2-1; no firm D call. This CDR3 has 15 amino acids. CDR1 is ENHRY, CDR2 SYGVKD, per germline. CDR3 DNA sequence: TGTGCCCTCAGTCCCGGTACTCGCTCCTACAATGAGCAGTTCTTC. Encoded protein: CALSPGTRSYNEQFF.

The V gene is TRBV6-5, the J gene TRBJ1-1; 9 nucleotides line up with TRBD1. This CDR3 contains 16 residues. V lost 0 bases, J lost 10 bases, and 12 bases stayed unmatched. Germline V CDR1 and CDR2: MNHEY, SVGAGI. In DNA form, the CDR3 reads TGTGCCAGCAGTTACTCCTCGAAACCTTCGGACAGGGGAGCTTTCTTT. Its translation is CASSYSSKPSDRGAFF.

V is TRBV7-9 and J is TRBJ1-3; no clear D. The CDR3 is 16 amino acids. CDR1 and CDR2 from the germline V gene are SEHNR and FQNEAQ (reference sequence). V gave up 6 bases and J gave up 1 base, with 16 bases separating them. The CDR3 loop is CASSSGLHSSGNTIYF. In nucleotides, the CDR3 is TGTGCCAGCAGTTCGGGTCTTCATAGTTCTGGAAACACCATATATTTT.

The CDR3 here is CASSPGTGGLDQPQHF. CDR3 coding DNA: TGTGCCAGCTCACCAGGGACAGGGGGCCTGGATCAGCCCCAGCATTTT. The rearrangement links TRBV18 to TRBJ1-5, with 12 nucleotides matching TRBD1. Germline V gene data show CDR1 as KGHSH and CDR2 as LQKENI. The junction had 4 bases not matched to a gene; V was cut back by 2 bases and J by 5 bases. CDR3 length: 16 residues.